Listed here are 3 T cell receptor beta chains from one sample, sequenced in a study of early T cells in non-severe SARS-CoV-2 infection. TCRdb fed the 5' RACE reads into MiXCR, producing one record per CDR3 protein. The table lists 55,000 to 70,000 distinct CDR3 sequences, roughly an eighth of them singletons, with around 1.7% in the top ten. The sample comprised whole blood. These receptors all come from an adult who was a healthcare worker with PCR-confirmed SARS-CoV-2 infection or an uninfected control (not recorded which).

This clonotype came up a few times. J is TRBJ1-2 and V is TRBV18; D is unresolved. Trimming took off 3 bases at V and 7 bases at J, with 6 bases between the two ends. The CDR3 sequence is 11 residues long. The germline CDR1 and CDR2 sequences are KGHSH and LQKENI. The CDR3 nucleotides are TGTGCCAGCTCACCCGGAGGTGGCTACACCTTC. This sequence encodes CASSPGGGYTF.

The CDR3 reads CASSPGGQGAYGYTF. The CDR3 DNA follows: TGTGCCAGCAGCCCTGGTGGACAGGGAGCCTATGGCTACACCTTC. This rearrangement joins TRBV7-2 to TRBJ1-2; 8 bases are a match to TRBD1. V shed 5 bases, J shed 4 bases, and the junction held 9 bases outside the gene matches. The CDR3 is 15 residues long. The germline gives CDR1 SGHTA, CDR2 FQGNSA.

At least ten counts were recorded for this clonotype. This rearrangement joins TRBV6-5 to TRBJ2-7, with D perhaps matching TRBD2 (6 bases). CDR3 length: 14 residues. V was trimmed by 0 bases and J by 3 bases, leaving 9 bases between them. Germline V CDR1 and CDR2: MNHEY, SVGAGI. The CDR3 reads CASSYSMGGYEQYF. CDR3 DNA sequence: TGTGCCAGCAGTTACTCGATGGGGGGCTACGAGCAGTACTTC.